The present TCR beta chain was sequenced within a study of T cells expressing NK-cell markers. Germline V gives CDR1 DFQATT, CDR2 SNEGSKA (reference sequence). The CDR3 covers 15 residues. UMIs accompanied the 5'RACE template switching by which TCR beta cDNA was made. For each CDR3 protein, TCRdb gives one entry from its re-call of the 5' RACE reads, without DNA. The listing contains 440,000 or so distinct CDR3 sequences. The sequence was obtained from a woman between 18 and 70 years old in good health. The sample was blood T cells: a sorted CD56 or NKG2C T cell subset, CD4+ or CD8+ T cells, or bulk PBMC T cells (not recorded which). The chain combines TRBV20-1 with TRBJ1-2; TCRdb lists TRBD1, though no DNA is available to test this call. The CDR3 sequence: CSAIRTPTPNYGYTF.